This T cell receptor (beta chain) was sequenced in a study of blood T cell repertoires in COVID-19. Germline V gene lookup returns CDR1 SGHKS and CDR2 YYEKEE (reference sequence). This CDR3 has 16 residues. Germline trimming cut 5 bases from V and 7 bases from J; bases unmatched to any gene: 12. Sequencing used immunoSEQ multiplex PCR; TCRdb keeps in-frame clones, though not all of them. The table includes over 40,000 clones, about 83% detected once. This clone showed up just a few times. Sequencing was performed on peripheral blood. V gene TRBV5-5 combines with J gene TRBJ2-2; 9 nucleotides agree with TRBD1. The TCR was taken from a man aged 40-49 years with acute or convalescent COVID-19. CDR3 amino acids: CASRPTGTGNGGELFF. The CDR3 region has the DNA TGTGCCAGCAGACCTACCGGGACAGGGAACGGCGGGGAGCTGTTTTTT.